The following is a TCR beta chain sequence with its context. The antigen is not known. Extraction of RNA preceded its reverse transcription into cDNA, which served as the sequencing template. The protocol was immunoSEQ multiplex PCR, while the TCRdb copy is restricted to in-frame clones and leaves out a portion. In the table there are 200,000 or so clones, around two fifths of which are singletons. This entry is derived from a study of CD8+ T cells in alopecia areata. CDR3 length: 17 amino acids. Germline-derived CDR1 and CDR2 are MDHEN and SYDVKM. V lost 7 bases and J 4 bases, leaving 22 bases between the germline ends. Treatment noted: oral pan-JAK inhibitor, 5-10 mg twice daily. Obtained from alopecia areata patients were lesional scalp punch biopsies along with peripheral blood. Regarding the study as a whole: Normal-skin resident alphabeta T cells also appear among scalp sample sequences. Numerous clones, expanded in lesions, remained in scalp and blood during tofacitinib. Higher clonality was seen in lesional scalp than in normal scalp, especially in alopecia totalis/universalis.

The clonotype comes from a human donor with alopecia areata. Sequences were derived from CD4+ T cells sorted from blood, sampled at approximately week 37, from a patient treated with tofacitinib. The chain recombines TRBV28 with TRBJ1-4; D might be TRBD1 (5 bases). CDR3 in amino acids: CASTFPGGGFDNEKLFF. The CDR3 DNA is TGTGCCAGCACCTTCCCCGGGGGGGGGTTTGATAATGAAAAACTGTTTTTT.